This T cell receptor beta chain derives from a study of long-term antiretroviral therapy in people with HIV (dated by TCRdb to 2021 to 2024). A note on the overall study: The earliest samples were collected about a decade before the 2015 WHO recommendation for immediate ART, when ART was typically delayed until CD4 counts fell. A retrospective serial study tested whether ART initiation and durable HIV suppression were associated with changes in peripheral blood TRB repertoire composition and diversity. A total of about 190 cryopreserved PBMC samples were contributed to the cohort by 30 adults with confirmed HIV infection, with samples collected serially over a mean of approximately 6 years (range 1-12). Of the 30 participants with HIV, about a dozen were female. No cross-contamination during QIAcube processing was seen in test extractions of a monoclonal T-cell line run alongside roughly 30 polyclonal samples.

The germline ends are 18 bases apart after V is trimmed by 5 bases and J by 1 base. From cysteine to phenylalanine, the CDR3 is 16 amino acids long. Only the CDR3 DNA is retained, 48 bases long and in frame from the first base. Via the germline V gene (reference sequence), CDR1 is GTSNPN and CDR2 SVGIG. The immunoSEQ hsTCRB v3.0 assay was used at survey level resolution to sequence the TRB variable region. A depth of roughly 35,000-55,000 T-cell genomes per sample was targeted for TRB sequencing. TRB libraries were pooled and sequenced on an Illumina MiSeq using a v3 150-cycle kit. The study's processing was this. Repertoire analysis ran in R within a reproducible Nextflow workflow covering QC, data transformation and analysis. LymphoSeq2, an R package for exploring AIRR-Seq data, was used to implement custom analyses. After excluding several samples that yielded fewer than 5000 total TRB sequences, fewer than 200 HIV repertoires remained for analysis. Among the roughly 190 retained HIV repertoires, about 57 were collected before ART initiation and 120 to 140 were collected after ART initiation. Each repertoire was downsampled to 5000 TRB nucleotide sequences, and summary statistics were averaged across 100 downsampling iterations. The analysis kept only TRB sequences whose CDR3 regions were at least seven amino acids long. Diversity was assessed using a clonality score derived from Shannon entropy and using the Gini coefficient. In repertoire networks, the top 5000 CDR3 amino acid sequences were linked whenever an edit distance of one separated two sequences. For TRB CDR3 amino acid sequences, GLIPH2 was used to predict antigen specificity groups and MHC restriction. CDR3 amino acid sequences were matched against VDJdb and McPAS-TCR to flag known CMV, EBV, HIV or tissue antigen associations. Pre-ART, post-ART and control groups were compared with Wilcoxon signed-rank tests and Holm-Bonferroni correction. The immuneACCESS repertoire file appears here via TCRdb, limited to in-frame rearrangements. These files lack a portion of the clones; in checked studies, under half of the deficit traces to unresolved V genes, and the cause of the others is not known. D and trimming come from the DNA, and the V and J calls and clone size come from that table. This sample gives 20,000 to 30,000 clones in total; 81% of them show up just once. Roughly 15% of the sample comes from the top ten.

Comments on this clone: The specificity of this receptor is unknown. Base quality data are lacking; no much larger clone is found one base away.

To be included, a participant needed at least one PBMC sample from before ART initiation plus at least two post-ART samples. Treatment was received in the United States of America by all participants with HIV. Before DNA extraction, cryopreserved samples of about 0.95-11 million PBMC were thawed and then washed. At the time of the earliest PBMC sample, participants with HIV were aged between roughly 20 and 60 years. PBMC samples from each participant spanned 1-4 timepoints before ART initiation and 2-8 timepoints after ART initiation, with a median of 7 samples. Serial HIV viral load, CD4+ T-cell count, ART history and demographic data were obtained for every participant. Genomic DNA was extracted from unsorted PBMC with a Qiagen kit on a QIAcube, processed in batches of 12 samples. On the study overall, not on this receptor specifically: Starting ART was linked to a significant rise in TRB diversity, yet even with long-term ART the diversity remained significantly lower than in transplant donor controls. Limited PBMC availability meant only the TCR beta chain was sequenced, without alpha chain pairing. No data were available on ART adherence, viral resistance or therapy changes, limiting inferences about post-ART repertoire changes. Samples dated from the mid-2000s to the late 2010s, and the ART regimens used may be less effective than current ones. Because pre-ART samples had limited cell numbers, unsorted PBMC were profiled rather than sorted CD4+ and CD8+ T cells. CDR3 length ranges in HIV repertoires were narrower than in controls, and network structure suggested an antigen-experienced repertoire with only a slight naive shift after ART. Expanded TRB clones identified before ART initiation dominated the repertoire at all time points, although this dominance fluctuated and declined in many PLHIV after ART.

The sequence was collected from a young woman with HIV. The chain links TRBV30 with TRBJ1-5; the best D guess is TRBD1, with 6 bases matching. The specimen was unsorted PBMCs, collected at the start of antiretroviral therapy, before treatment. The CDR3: CAWGPQGGASNQPQHF. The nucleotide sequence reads TGTGCCTGGGGCCCCCAAGGGGGGGCGAGCAATCAGCCCCAGCATTTT.